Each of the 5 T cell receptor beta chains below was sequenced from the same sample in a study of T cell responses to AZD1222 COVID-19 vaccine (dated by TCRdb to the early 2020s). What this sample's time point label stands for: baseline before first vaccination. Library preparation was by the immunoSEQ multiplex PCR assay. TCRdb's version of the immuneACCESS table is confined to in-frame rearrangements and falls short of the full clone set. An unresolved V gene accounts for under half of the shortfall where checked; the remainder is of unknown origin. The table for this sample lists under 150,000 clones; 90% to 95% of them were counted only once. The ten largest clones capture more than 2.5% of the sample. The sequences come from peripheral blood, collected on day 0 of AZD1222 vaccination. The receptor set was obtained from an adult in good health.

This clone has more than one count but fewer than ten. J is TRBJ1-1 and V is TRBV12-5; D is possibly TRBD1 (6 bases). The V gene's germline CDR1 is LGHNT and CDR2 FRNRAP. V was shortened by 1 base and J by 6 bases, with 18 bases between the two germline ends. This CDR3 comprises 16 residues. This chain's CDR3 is CASGLDPGAGGAEAFF. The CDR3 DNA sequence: TGTGCTAGTGGTTTGGACCCAGGGGCCGGGGGCGCTGAAGCTTTCTTT.

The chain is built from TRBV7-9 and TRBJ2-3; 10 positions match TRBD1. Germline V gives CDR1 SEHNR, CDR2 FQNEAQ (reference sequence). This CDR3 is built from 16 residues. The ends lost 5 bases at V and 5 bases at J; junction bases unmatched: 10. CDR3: CASSQLWGQGQDTQYF. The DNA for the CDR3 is TGTGCCAGCAGCCAACTATGGGGACAGGGGCAAGATACGCAGTATTTT.

The CDR3: CASSLEAPRIYNEQFF. DNA of the CDR3: TGTGCCAGCAGCTTAGAGGCTCCTAGGATATACAATGAGCAGTTCTTC. This sequence joins TRBV7-2 and TRBJ2-1; D is uncertain. This CDR3 spans 16 amino acids. The germline V and J ends were trimmed by 1 base and 4 bases, with 14 bases remaining between them. CDR1 SGHTA and CDR2 FQGNSA come from the germline V gene.

CDR3 sequence (DNA): TGCGCCAGCAGCTTGGGGACTGGGGGCGCCTTCACCGGGGAGCTGTTTTTT. It is translated as CASSLGTGGAFTGELFF. The chain combines TRBV5-1 with TRBJ2-2, with D possibly being TRBD1 (6 bases). This CDR3 region has 17 residues. Trimming left V 0 bases short and J 4 bases short, with 16 bases between. The germline V gene has CDR1 SGHRS and CDR2 YFSETQ.

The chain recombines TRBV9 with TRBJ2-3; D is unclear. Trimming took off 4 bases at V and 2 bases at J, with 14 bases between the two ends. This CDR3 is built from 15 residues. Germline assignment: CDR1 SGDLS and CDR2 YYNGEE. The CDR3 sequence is CASSPRNGDTDTQYF. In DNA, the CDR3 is TGTGCCAGCAGCCCCCGTAACGGAGACACAGATACGCAGTATTTT.